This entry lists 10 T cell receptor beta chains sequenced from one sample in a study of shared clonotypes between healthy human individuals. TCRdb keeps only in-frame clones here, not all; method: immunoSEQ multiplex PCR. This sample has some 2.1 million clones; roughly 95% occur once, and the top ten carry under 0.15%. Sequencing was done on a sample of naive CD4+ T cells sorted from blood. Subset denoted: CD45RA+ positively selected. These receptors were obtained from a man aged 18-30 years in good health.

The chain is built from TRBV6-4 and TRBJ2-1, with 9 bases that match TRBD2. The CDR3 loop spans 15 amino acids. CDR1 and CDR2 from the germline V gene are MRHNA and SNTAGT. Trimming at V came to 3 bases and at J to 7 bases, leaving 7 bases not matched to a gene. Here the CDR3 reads CASSEIGTSSNEQFF. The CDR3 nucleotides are TGTGCCAGCAGTGAAATCGGGACTAGCTCAAATGAGCAGTTCTTC.

CDR3 residues: CASNLGQGEYNEQFF. The CDR3 coding sequence is TGTGCCAGCAACCTCGGGCAGGGAGAATACAATGAGCAGTTCTTC. The V and J genes are TRBV6-6 and TRBJ2-1; D possibly uses TRBD1 or TRBD2 (5 bases each). The length of the CDR3 is 15 residues. V lost 7 bases and J lost 4, with 17 bases in between. Germline-derived CDR1 and CDR2 are MNHNY and SVGAGI (reference sequence).

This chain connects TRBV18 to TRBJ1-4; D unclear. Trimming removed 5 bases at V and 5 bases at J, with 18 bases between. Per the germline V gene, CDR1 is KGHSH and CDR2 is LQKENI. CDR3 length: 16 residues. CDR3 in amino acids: CASSFLRPDGNEKLFF. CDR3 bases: TGTGCCAGCTCATTCTTACGACCGGATGGGAATGAAAAACTGTTTTTT.

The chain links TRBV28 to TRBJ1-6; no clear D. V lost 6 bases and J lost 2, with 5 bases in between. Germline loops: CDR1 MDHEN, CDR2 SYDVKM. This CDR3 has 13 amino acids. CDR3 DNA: TGTGCCAGCAGAAGGGCCTATAATTCACCCCTCCACTTT. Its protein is CASRRAYNSPLHF.

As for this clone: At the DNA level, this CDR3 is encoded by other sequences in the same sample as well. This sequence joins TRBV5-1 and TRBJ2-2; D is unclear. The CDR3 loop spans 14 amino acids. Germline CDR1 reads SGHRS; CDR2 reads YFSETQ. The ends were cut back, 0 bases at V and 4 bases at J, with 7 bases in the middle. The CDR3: CASSLVRGTGELFF. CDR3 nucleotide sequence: TGCGCCAGCAGCTTGGTTCGTGGCACCGGGGAGCTGTTTTTT.

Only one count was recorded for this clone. This chain's CDR3 is CASSPGRVNEKLFF. The CDR3 region has the DNA TGTGCCAGCAGTCCTGGACGGGTTAATGAAAAACTGTTTTTT. J is TRBJ1-4 and V is TRBV2; D gene unclear. This CDR3 spans 14 amino acids. The V gene lost 5 bases and the J gene lost 4 bases, with 11 bases spanning the gap. CDR1 SNHLY and CDR2 FYNNEI come from the germline V gene.

The CDR3 coding sequence is TGCGCCAGCAGCTTGGCCCCTCCCGGATATGAAGCTTTCTTT. Amino acid sequence: CASSLAPPGYEAFF. The chain links TRBV5-1 to TRBJ1-1; D is unclear. Germline loops: CDR1 SGHRS, CDR2 YFSETQ. V lost 0 bases to trimming and J lost 7 bases, with 13 bases between them. There are 14 residues in the CDR3.

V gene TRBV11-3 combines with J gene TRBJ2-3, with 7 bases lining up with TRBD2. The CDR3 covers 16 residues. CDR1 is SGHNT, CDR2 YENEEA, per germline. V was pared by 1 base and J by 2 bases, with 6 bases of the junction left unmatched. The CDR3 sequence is CASSLALAGDTDTQYF. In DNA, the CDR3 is TGTGCCAGCAGCTTAGCCCTTGCGGGGGACACAGATACGCAGTATTTT. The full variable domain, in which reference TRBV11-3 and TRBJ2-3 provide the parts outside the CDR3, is EAGVVQSPRYKIIEKKQPVAFWCNPISGHNTLYWYLQNLGQGPELLIRYENEEAVDDSQLPKDRFSAERLKGVDSTLKIQPAELGDSAVYLCASSLALAGDTDTQYFGPGTRLTVL.

CDR3 residues: CASSPPTSRSYEQYF. CDR3 coding DNA: TGTGCCAGCTCACCGCCGACTAGCCGCTCCTACGAGCAGTACTTC. The rearrangement joins TRBV18 to TRBJ2-7; TRBD2 aligns across 7 bases. Per germline, CDR1 KGHSH and CDR2 LQKENI. V shed 3 bases, J shed 0 bases, and the junction held 5 bases outside the gene matches. The length of the CDR3 is 15 residues.

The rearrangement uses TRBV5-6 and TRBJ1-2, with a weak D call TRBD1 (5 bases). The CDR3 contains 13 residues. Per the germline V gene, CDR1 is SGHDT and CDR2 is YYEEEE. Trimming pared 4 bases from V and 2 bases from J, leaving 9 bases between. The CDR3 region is CASSQDRNYGYTF. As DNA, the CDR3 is TGTGCCAGCAGCCAAGACAGAAACTATGGCTACACCTTC.